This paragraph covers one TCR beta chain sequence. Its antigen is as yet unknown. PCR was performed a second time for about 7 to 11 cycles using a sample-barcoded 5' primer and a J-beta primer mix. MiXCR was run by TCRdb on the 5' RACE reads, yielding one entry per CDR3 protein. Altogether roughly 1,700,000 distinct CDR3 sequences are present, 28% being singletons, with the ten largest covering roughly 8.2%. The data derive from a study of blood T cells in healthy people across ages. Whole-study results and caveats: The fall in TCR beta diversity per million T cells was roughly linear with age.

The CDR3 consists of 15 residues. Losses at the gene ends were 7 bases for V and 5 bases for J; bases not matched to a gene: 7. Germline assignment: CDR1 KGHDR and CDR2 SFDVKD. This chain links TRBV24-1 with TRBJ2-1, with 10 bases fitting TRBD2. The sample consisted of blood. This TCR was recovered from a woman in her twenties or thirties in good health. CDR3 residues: CATSLSGRANNEQFF. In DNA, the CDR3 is TGTGCCACCAGCTTAAGCGGGAGGGCCAACAATGAGCAGTTCTTC.